Below, 29 T cell receptor beta chains from the same sample are listed, as sequenced in a study of shared clonotypes between healthy human individuals. Sequenced by immunoSEQ multiplex PCR; TCRdb stores in-frame clones only, minus some. The sample has 100,000 or so clones; approximately 70% are singletons. Sequencing used memory CD8+ T cells sorted from blood. The subset is: CD45RO+ cells pooled with CCR7-negative TemRA cells. The receptors derive from a woman aged 30 to 39 in good health.

This chain connects TRBV25-1 to TRBJ2-1; D may be TRBD1 (6 bases). The V gene lost 2 bases and the J gene lost 4 bases, with 12 bases spanning the gap. This CDR3 comprises 15 residues. Per the germline V gene, CDR1 is MGHDK and CDR2 is SYGVNS. CDR3 in amino acids: CASSEDRTNYNEQFF. DNA for the CDR3: TGTGCCAGCAGTGAAGACAGGACCAATTACAATGAGCAGTTCTTC.

The rearrangement uses TRBV9 and TRBJ1-2; D gene uncertain. The ends were cut back, 4 bases at V and 0 bases at J, with 10 bases in the middle. Germline V CDR1 and CDR2: SGDLS, YYNGEE. This CDR3 comprises 14 residues. The CDR3 DNA reads as TGTGCCAGCAGCATCGGAGTTACTAACTATGGCTACACCTTC. Protein sequence: CASSIGVTNYGYTF.

There are many counts of this clone. The rearrangement links TRBV19 to TRBJ1-2; D is perhaps TRBD1 (5 bases). This CDR3 spans 13 amino acids. Trimming took off 1 base at V and 5 bases at J, with 8 bases between the two ends. Germline CDR1 reads LNHDA; CDR2 reads SQIVND (reference sequence). The DNA of the CDR3 is TGTGCCAGTAGTATAGGGACATCTTATGGCTACACCTTC. Encoded protein: CASSIGTSYGYTF.

V usage is TRBV4-1 and J usage is TRBJ1-4; 8 nucleotides align to TRBD1. CDR3 length: 22 amino acids. Germline V gene sequence: CDR1 MGHRA, CDR2 YSYEKL. V gave up 3 bases and J gave up 7 bases; unmatched junction bases: 28. The CDR3 DNA follows: TGCGCCAGCAGCCAGCGGGGCAGGGGGCGCCAAGGTGGGGGTTTCGGGATTGAAAAACTGTTTTTT. Protein: CASSQRGRGRQGGGFGIEKLFF.

The chain links TRBV7-8 to TRBJ1-1, with a tentative D call TRBD1 (6 bases). This CDR3 region has 15 residues. Germline V gives CDR1 SGHVS, CDR2 FQNEAQ. Trimming removed 5 bases at V and 3 bases at J, with 16 bases between. The DNA of the CDR3 is TGTGCCAGCAGCCCCATCAGGGGAGGGGACACTGAAGCTTTCTTT. As protein: CASSPIRGGDTEAFF.

For the CDR3, the DNA is TGCGCCAGCAGGGTCAGTGGCGGCTACAACGAGCAGTACTTC. This translates into CASRVSGGYNEQYF. The rearrangement joins TRBV5-1 to TRBJ2-7; D not certain. Germline assignment: CDR1 SGHRS and CDR2 YFSETQ. Trimming removed 5 bases from V and 5 bases from J, with 17 bases in between. The CDR3 is 14 amino acids.

CDR3 loop: CASSRYGTGSHEQYF. DNA of the CDR3: TGTGCCAGCAGCCGGTATGGGACAGGGAGCCACGAGCAGTACTTC. The rearrangement joins TRBV11-1 to TRBJ2-7, with 9 bases identical to TRBD1. The germline V gene has CDR1 SGHAT and CDR2 FQDESV (reference sequence). V lost 5 bases, J lost 5 bases, and 10 bases stayed unmatched. The length of the CDR3 is 15 residues.

The rearrangement joins TRBV5-6 to TRBJ2-7; D gene unclear. Germline values: CDR1 SGHDT, CDR2 YYEEEE. V lost 1 base, J lost 4 bases, and 6 bases lay in between. The CDR3 length is 12 residues. The CDR3 coding sequence is TGTGCCAGCAGCTTGATGGCTTACGAGCAGTACTTC. This translates into CASSLMAYEQYF.

This clone was counted only a few times. V and J are TRBV6-1 and TRBJ2-4; D unresolved. Germline V gives CDR1 MNHNS, CDR2 SASEGT. The CDR3 consists of 15 residues. With 5 bases removed from V and 6 bases from J, the gap between germline ends came to 17 bases. The CDR3 spells CASSPHLGETNIQYF. CDR3 nucleotides: TGTGCCAGCAGTCCCCATCTAGGAGAGACAAACATTCAGTACTTC.

The chain joins TRBV5-6 to TRBJ2-1; 7 bases fit TRBD2. Per the germline V gene, CDR1 is SGHDT and CDR2 is YYEEEE. With V trimmed by 4 bases and J by 10 bases, 14 bases remained unmatched. This CDR3 has 15 residues. DNA of the CDR3: TGTGCCAGCAGCCCTCTGCACGGGAGGCCGGGAGAGCAGTTCTTC. It encodes CASSPLHGRPGEQFF.

J is TRBJ2-5 and V is TRBV5-6, with no clear D. V was clipped by 4 bases and J by 2 bases, with 12 bases between them. Germline CDR1 SGHDT, CDR2 YYEEEE. This CDR3 has 14 amino acids. The CDR3 bases are TGTGCCAGCAGCCAAGGGAACTTTCAAGAGACCCAGTACTTC. Its protein is CASSQGNFQETQYF.

This clone has at least ten counts. J is TRBJ2-5 and V is TRBV5-4; 9 nucleotides match TRBD2. Germline V lookup: CDR1 SGHNT, CDR2 YYREEE (reference sequence). The junction had 11 bases not matched to a gene; V was cut back by 4 bases and J by 7 bases. CDR3 length: 15 amino acids. CDR3 loop: CASSLRLADRRTQYF. CDR3 sequence (DNA): TGTGCCAGCAGCCTCCGACTAGCGGATAGGAGGACCCAGTACTTC.

The gene calls are TRBV25-1 and TRBJ2-1; 10 bases are shared with TRBD2. The length of the CDR3 is 15 residues. The J segment lost 1 base and the V segment lost 4 bases, leaving 1 base of the junction unmatched. The germline CDR1 and CDR2 sequences are MGHDK and SYGVNS. CDR3 sequence: CASSASGSSYNEQFF. The CDR3 bases are TGTGCCAGCAGTGCTAGCGGGAGTTCCTACAATGAGCAGTTCTTC.

CDR3 residues: CASSYTGTAYYGYTF. In nucleotides, the CDR3 is TGTGCCAGCAGTTACACTGGGACAGCTTACTATGGCTACACCTTC. This chain joins TRBV6-5 and TRBJ1-2, with 7 bases that match TRBD1. V dropped 2 bases and J dropped 3; count of bases not matched to a gene: 6. The CDR3 sequence is 15 residues long. CDR1 is MNHEY, CDR2 SVGAGI, per germline.

This clone was counted at least ten times. The chain carries TRBV25-1 and TRBJ2-5, with 9 bases aligning to TRBD1. With the DNA end fitting TRBJ2-7 better, the J assignment may be wrong. Per germline, CDR1 MGHDK and CDR2 SYGVNS. The CDR3 has 15 amino acids. The CDR3 loop reads CATNPGQGQTYEQYF. In DNA form, the CDR3 reads TGTGCCACTAATCCCGGACAGGGGCAAACCTACGAGCAGTACTTC.

The genes are TRBV9 and TRBJ2-1, with D tentatively TRBD2 (6 bases). V was pared by 4 bases and J by 9 bases, with 23 bases between. Germline assignment: CDR1 SGDLS and CDR2 YYNGEE. The CDR3 totals 16 residues. CDR3 coding DNA: TGTGCCAGCAGCCCGTTCGGCGGCGGGTGGGGGGTTGAGCAGTTCTTC. Translation: CASSPFGGGWGVEQFF.

The chain is built from TRBV9 and TRBJ2-2; 9 bases align to TRBD2. The CDR3 covers 17 residues. Germline CDR1 reads SGDLS; CDR2 reads YYNGEE. V shed 3 bases and J 7 bases; nucleotides not matched to a gene: 13. CDR3 DNA sequence: TGTGCCAGCAGCGGAGCGGGAGGAAAGTATGATTTCGGGGAGCTGTTTTTT. Translated: CASSGAGGKYDFGELFF.

In DNA, the CDR3 is TGTGCCAGCAGGGGGACAGCGGGATTGTCACCCCTCCACTTT. Translating it yields CASRGTAGLSPLHF. The gene calls are TRBV6-1 and TRBJ1-6; TRBD1 aligns across 7 bases. CDR3 length: 14 residues. In germline, CDR1 is MNHNS, CDR2 SASEGT. J gave up 10 bases and V 6 bases, and 9 bases lay outside the gene matches.

The chain couples TRBV11-2 to TRBJ2-7; 7 nucleotides agree with TRBD2. Unmatched junction bases numbered 9, after V lost 5 bases and J lost 2 bases. CDR1 is SGHAT, CDR2 FQNNGV, per germline. There are 15 residues in the CDR3. CDR3 sequence reads: CASSLMSGLAYEQYF. CDR3 nucleotide sequence: TGTGCCAGCAGCCTAATGAGCGGACTAGCCTACGAGCAGTACTTC.

This clone was seen repeatedly, ten times or more. The chain joins TRBV28 to TRBJ2-7; D is unresolved. The CDR3 consists of 14 residues. The germline V gene has CDR1 MDHEN and CDR2 SYDVKM. With 6 bases removed from V and 7 bases from J, the gap between germline ends came to 19 bases. This chain's CDR3 is CASRKRLGWEEQYF. The CDR3 DNA reads as TGTGCCAGCAGAAAGCGACTGGGTTGGGAAGAGCAGTACTTC.

This chain joins TRBV7-2 and TRBJ2-1; D possibly matches TRBD1 or TRBD2 (6 bases each). Germline CDR1 SGHTA, CDR2 FQGNSA. This CDR3 has 13 residues. V shed 2 bases and J shed 8 bases, with 10 bases lying between them. CDR3: CASSLSGGHEQFF. Written as DNA, the CDR3 is TGTGCCAGCAGCTTATCCGGGGGCCATGAGCAGTTCTTC.

V is TRBV7-9 and J is TRBJ2-7; D not certain. Germline loops: CDR1 SEHNR, CDR2 FQNEAQ (reference sequence). The CDR3 is 13 residues long. Deletions cut 4 bases from V and 4 bases from J, with 11 bases between. The CDR3 coding sequence is TGTGCCAGCAGCTACGATTACACGTACGAGCAGTACTTC. Translating gives CASSYDYTYEQYF.

This clone was detected a few times. The chain has TRBV5-1 and TRBJ2-2; maybe TRBD2 (5 bases). CDR3 size: 15 residues. CDR1 SGHRS and CDR2 YFSETQ come from the germline V gene. V was clipped by 3 bases and J by 5 bases, with 14 bases between them. In DNA, the CDR3 is TGCGCCAGCAGCTCCGGACTTCTTGAGACCGGGGAGCTGTTTTTT. Residues: CASSSGLLETGELFF.

This rearrangement joins TRBV2 to TRBJ2-1; the D is unclear. The V gene lost 6 bases and the J gene lost 1 base, with 13 bases spanning the gap. This CDR3 has 15 amino acids. Germline V gene lookup returns CDR1 SNHLY and CDR2 FYNNEI. The CDR3 DNA reads TGTGCCAGCAGATCCATCCCCCTATCCTACAATGAGCAGTTCTTC. It translates to CASRSIPLSYNEQFF. The complete variable domain, with remaining parts taken from reference TRBV2 and TRBJ2-1, reads EPEVTQTPSHQVTQMGQEVILRCVPISNHLYFYWYRQILGQKVEFLVSFYNNEISEKSEIFDDQFSVERPDGSNFTLKIRSTKLEDSAMYFCASRSIPLSYNEQFFGPGTRLTVL.

The J gene is TRBJ2-7, the V gene TRBV7-8; 11 bases fit TRBD2. This CDR3 contains 16 residues. Germline V gene lookup returns CDR1 SGHVS and CDR2 FQNEAQ. The junction had 5 bases not matched to a gene; V was cut back by 2 bases and J by 2 bases. The CDR3 DNA reads as TGTGCCAGCAGCTTATATGGGACTAGCGGCGCCTACGAGCAGTACTTC. It specifies CASSLYGTSGAYEQYF.

The chain is built from TRBV7-2 and TRBJ2-7; TRBD2 matches at 8 bases. V dropped 5 bases and J dropped 5; count of bases not matched to a gene: 14. The CDR3 spans 16 residues. Germline values: CDR1 SGHTA, CDR2 FQGNSA. Here the CDR3 reads CASSHESGRGGDEQYF. The DNA of the CDR3 is TGTGCCAGCAGCCACGAAAGCGGGAGAGGGGGTGACGAGCAGTACTTC.

This clone was seen more than once but under ten times. This chain connects TRBV29-1 to TRBJ2-5; tentatively, D is TRBD1 (6 bases). The J call may be incorrect, as the DNA end agrees better with TRBJ2-7. This CDR3 region has 11 residues. CDR1 is SQVTM and CDR2 is ANQGSEA in the germline V gene. The CDR3 loop reads CSVGGGYEQYF. CDR3 sequence (DNA): TGCAGCGTTGGAGGGGGCTACGAGCAGTACTTC.

The V call is TRBV10-3, the J call TRBJ1-2, with TRBD1 identical over 8 bases. This CDR3 is built from 14 residues. With 2 bases clipped from V and 8 bases from J, the junction kept 7 bases outside the gene matches. CDR1 is ENHRY and CDR2 is SYGVKD in the germline V gene. The CDR3 sequence: CAISEPGQGSGYTF. DNA for the CDR3: TGTGCCATCAGTGAGCCCGGACAGGGAAGCGGCTACACCTTC.

This clone was found a few times. The chain has TRBV5-4 and TRBJ2-5; no firm D call. The germline V gene encodes CDR1 SGHNT and CDR2 YYREEE (reference sequence). With 0 bases removed from V and 1 base from J, the gap between germline ends came to 7 bases. CDR3 length equals 14 residues. The CDR3 protein is CASSLGHFQETQYF. In DNA, the CDR3 is TGTGCCAGCAGCTTGGGTCACTTCCAAGAGACCCAGTACTTC. Full variable domain (outside the CDR3, taken from reference TRBV5-4 and TRBJ2-5): ETGVTQSPTHLIKTRGQQVTLRCSSQSGHNTVSWYQQALGQGPQFIFQYYREEENGRGNFPPRFSGLQFPNYSSELNVNALELDDSALYLCASSLGHFQETQYFGPGTRLLVL.